One and the same sample provided the 27 T cell receptor beta chains below, sequenced in a study of T cells in Graves' hyperthyroidism and ophthalmopathy. Researchers amplified the TCR beta CDR3 regions from RNA transcripts. HTBI primers were employed in a first-round RT-PCR of the TCR CDR3. MiXCR, run by TCRdb on the multiplex PCR reads, gives a single entry per CDR3 protein. Of 300,000 to 350,000 distinct CDR3 sequences listed, 18% are singletons. The sample comprised blood. The receptors here all came from a woman aged 50 to 65 with Graves' hyperthyroidism.

V is TRBV11-3 and J is TRBJ2-5; weak D call: TRBD2 (5 bases). The length of the CDR3 is 14 residues. The ends were cut back, 5 bases at V and 7 bases at J, with 17 bases in the middle. Germline-derived CDR1 and CDR2 are SGHNT and YENEEA. The CDR3 DNA is TGTGCCAGCAGCGTAAATCGGGAATTCGGGACCCAGTACTTC. It encodes CASSVNREFGTQYF.

V gene TRBV10-3 combines with J gene TRBJ1-2, with a possible D match to TRBD1 (6 bases). Germline V gene lookup returns CDR1 ENHRY and CDR2 SYGVKD. Trimming took off 5 bases at V and 7 bases at J, with 14 bases between the two ends. The CDR3 covers 13 residues. CDR3 DNA: TGTGCCATCAGTTACCCGGACAGTCTTGGCTACACCTTC. Translating gives CAISYPDSLGYTF.

The chain couples TRBV11-2 to TRBJ1-1; the D is unclear. Per the germline V gene, CDR1 is SGHAT and CDR2 is FQNNGV. Deletions cut 5 bases from V and 3 bases from J, with 19 bases between. The CDR3 spans 16 residues. The CDR3 is CASSLGRRGGDTEAFF. CDR3 coding DNA: TGTGCCAGCAGCCTAGGGCGACGGGGTGGGGACACTGAAGCTTTCTTT.

A word on this clonotype: A read error may account for a junction end that differs from germline. The chain uses TRBV5-1 and TRBJ2-1, with 9 bases identical to TRBD2. Germline V lookup: CDR1 SGHRS, CDR2 YFSETQ. The CDR3 is 19 amino acids. In DNA form, the CDR3 reads TGTGCCAGCAGCTTGGCGCTAGGGACCATAGCGGGAGCGGGGGATGAGCAGTTCTTC. Amino acid sequence: CASSLALGTIAGAGDEQFF.

This clonotype has a count of ten or more. V and J are TRBV7-3 and TRBJ2-1; tentatively, D is TRBD2 (6 bases). CDR1 and CDR2 from the germline V gene are SGHTA and FQGTGA. This CDR3 spans 15 amino acids. Trimming shortened V by 2 bases and J by 4 bases, and 12 bases separated the two germline ends. The CDR3 bases are TGTGCCAGCAGCTTAGCCGGGAGCGGGTACAATGAGCAGTTCTTC. Translating it yields CASSLAGSGYNEQFF.

This clonotype was observed a few times. This sequence joins TRBV3-1 and TRBJ1-5; 8 positions match TRBD1. V lost 4 bases and J lost 6; bases outside the gene matches: 8. Germline lookup yields CDR1 LGHDT and CDR2 YNNKEL (reference sequence). The CDR3 has 15 residues. The CDR3 region has the DNA TGTGCCAGCAGCCCCCTACAGGGGGTGGGTCAGCCCCAGCATTTT. It yields the protein CASSPLQGVGQPQHF.

As to this clonotype: Just one base apart from a much larger clone, this may be a read error. This sequence joins TRBV2 and TRBJ2-1; D unclear. Germline V lookup: CDR1 SNHLY, CDR2 FYNNEI. V was clipped by 6 bases and J by 4 bases, with 10 bases between them. The CDR3 runs 13 residues. The CDR3 loop reads CASRWAAYNEQFF. The DNA for the CDR3 is TGTGCCAGCAGGTGGGCAGCTTACAATGAGCAGTTCTTC.

This clonotype was seen many times. The chain recombines TRBV6-5 with TRBJ2-3; D is uncertain. The CDR3 loop spans 13 amino acids. Trimming removed 0 bases at V and 4 bases at J, with 5 bases between. Germline V gives CDR1 MNHEY, CDR2 SVGAGI. CDR3 in amino acids: CASSYSEPDTQYF. Here the CDR3 DNA reads TGTGCCAGCAGTTACTCGGAACCAGATACGCAGTATTTT.

As to this clonotype: A much larger clone sits a single nucleotide away, making a read error possible. V gene TRBV18 combines with J gene TRBJ1-1, with TRBD1 matching 8 bases. The CDR3 spans 17 residues. The V segment lost 5 bases and the J segment 4 bases; nucleotides outside the gene matches: 15. The V gene's germline CDR1 is KGHSH and CDR2 LQKENI. CDR3 residues: CASSSPYRTGRRTEAFF. The CDR3 DNA reads TGTGCCAGCTCATCCCCATACAGGACAGGGCGGCGCACTGAAGCTTTCTTT.

This sequence joins TRBV24-1 and TRBJ1-1; D might be TRBD1 (5 bases). The CDR3 length is 14 residues. Trimming took 7 bases from V and 1 from J, leaving 12 bases between them. Germline assignment: CDR1 KGHDR and CDR2 SFDVKD. The CDR3: CATRRGDGNTEAFF. CDR3 coding DNA: TGTGCCACCAGAAGGGGTGACGGGAACACTGAAGCTTTCTTT.

A few counts support this clonotype. The chain couples TRBV7-2 to TRBJ2-1, with 8 bases aligning to TRBD2. Trimming cost V 4 bases and J 8 bases; bases outside gene matches: 7. Germline V gene data show CDR1 as SGHTA and CDR2 as FQGNSA. This CDR3 spans 14 amino acids. Here the CDR3 DNA reads TGTGCCAGCAGCTCCTGGACTAGCAGGCATGAGCAGTTCTTC. It is translated as CASSSWTSRHEQFF.

V usage is TRBV5-1 and J usage is TRBJ2-1, with TRBD2 matching 11 bases. This CDR3 has 17 amino acids. After removal of 3 bases from V and 6 bases from J, the junction contained 11 bases not matched to a gene. Germline V CDR1 and CDR2: SGHRS, YFSETQ. Written as DNA, the CDR3 is TGCGCCAGCAGCTCTCAGATAGCGGGAGGGCCTCGCAATGAGCAGTTCTTC. Protein product: CASSSQIAGGPRNEQFF.

V and J are TRBV7-3 and TRBJ2-1; D is possibly TRBD2 (5 bases). CDR1 SGHTA and CDR2 FQGTGA come from the germline V gene. Between the trimmed V and J ends, which lost 6 bases and 7 bases, there was a span of 13 bases. The CDR3 sequence is 13 residues long. The CDR3 loop reads CASSPGFSNEQFF. The CDR3 region has the DNA TGTGCCAGCAGTCCGGGGTTTTCGAATGAGCAGTTCTTC.

This chain connects TRBV5-6 to TRBJ1-2, with D unresolved. The germline CDR1 and CDR2 sequences are SGHDT and YYEEEE. V gave up 4 bases and J gave up 3 bases, with 16 bases separating them. The CDR3 is 15 residues long. DNA for the CDR3: TGTGCCAGCAGCGTACCCCCTAGCCCCGACTATGGCTACACCTTC. This gives the protein CASSVPPSPDYGYTF.

This clonotype was detected a few times. The chain joins TRBV5-5 to TRBJ2-1; 8 bases agree with TRBD1. V lost 2 bases to trimming and J lost 1 base; unmatched junction nucleotides: 2. There are 15 residues in the CDR3. Germline CDR1 and CDR2: SGHKS and YYEKEE (reference sequence). The CDR3 region has the DNA TGTGCCAGCAGCTTTCAGGGGGCGTCCTACAATGAGCAGTTCTTC. Translation: CASSFQGASYNEQFF. The entire variable domain, with the rest obtained from reference TRBV5-5 and TRBJ2-1, is as follows: DAGVTQSPTHLIKTRGQQVTLRCSPISGHKSVSWYQQVLGQGPQFIFQYYEKEERGRGNFPDRFSARQFPNYSSELNVNALLLGDSALYLCASSFQGASYNEQFFGPGTRLTVL.

The chain couples TRBV7-9 to TRBJ2-5, with D possibly TRBD2 on 6 matching bases. Germline V lookup: CDR1 SEHNR, CDR2 FQNEAQ (reference sequence). The ends were cut back, 2 bases at V and 6 bases at J, with 19 bases in the middle. The CDR3 is made up of 16 amino acids. CDR3 region: CASSLFVADPSKTQYF. CDR3 nucleotides: TGTGCCAGCAGCTTATTCGTAGCGGACCCCTCTAAGACCCAGTACTTC.

V usage is TRBV7-8 and J usage is TRBJ2-3, with 7 bases that match TRBD2. The germline gives CDR1 SGHVS, CDR2 FQNEAQ. V was pared by 7 bases and J by 2 bases, with 9 bases of the junction left unmatched. This CDR3 is 15 amino acids long. CDR3 region: CASTRLAQHTDTQYF. The CDR3, as DNA: TGTGCCAGCACTCGACTAGCCCAGCACACAGATACGCAGTATTTT.

The CDR3 spells CASSSSVLSGNTIYF. CDR3 nucleotides: TGTGCCAGCAGTTCGTCCGTTCTCTCCGGAAACACCATATATTTT. This chain uses TRBV6-5 with TRBJ1-3; D remains unclear. The V and J ends lost 4 bases and 4 bases respectively, with 14 bases between them. The germline gives CDR1 MNHEY, CDR2 SVGAGI. CDR3 length equals 15 residues.

This clonotype was seen only a few times. J is TRBJ1-2 and V is TRBV5-4; D ambiguous. V lost 0 bases, J lost 4 bases, and 7 bases lay in between. The CDR3 length is 13 residues. In germline, CDR1 is SGHNT, CDR2 YYREEE (reference sequence). CDR3 amino acids: CASSLGQIYGYTF. The DNA for the CDR3 is TGTGCCAGCAGCTTGGGGCAAATCTATGGCTACACCTTC.

J is TRBJ1-5 and V is TRBV7-2, with a possible D match to TRBD1 (6 bases). Germline V gives CDR1 SGHTA, CDR2 FQGNSA. Trimming removed 3 bases at V and 4 bases at J, with 13 bases between. This CDR3 is 15 amino acids long. CDR3 nucleotide sequence: TGTGCCAGCAGCTTGGAAGGGGGTGGGAATCAGCCCCAGCATTTT. Translating gives CASSLEGGGNQPQHF.

The V and J genes are TRBV5-4 and TRBJ1-1; D might be TRBD1 (6 bases). V was cut by 4 bases and J by 8 bases, with 15 bases left in between. CDR1 and CDR2 (germline): SGHNT, YYREEE (reference sequence). This CDR3 comprises 13 residues. DNA for the CDR3: TGTGCCAGCAGCATACTTACAGGGCCCGAAGCTTTCTTT. Its protein product is CASSILTGPEAFF.

This clonotype has only a few counts. The V call is TRBV30, the J call TRBJ2-2, with 13 bases identical to TRBD2. This CDR3 comprises 20 residues. Germline V gene lookup returns CDR1 GTSNPN and CDR2 SVGIG (reference sequence). J lost 6 bases, V lost 4 bases, and 20 bases had no gene match. DNA of the CDR3: TGTGCCTGGACCCAGCGGACTAGCGGGAGCCCCACCCTCGGATCCGGGGAGCTGTTTTTT. This codes for CAWTQRTSGSPTLGSGELFF.

This clonotype has at least ten counts. The chain links TRBV20-1 to TRBJ1-5; the D is unclear. The V gene lost 3 bases and the J gene lost 0 bases, with 6 bases spanning the gap. This CDR3 region has 13 residues. In germline, CDR1 is DFQATT, CDR2 SNEGSKA (reference sequence). The CDR3 DNA sequence: TGCAGTGCTAGGGGAGATAGCAATCAGCCCCAGCATTTT. This codes for CSARGDSNQPQHF.

The chain joins TRBV7-6 to TRBJ1-3; D may be TRBD1 (5 bases). V lost 4 bases and J 3 bases, leaving 16 bases between the germline ends. CDR1 is SGHVS, CDR2 FNYEAQ, per germline. This CDR3 has 16 amino acids. The CDR3 reads CASSSPLGEVGNTIYF. For the CDR3, the DNA is TGTGCCAGCAGCTCGCCGCTGGGGGAGGTTGGAAACACCATATATTTT. The complete variable domain, with remaining parts taken from reference TRBV7-6 and TRBJ1-3, reads GAGVSQSPRYKVTKRGQDVALRCDPISGHVSLYWYRQALGQGPEFLTYFNYEAQQDKSGLPNDRFSAERPEGSISTLTIQRTEQRDSAMYRCASSSPLGEVGNTIYFGEGSWLTVV.

At least ten counts were recorded for this clonotype. The chain uses TRBV28 and TRBJ2-3; 7 bases match TRBD2. V trimming: 2 bases; J trimming: 2 bases; junction bases outside the gene matches: 13. Germline CDR1 and CDR2: MDHEN and SYDVKM. There are 18 residues in the CDR3. CDR3 loop: CASSLGAGLLSDTDTQYF. DNA of the CDR3: TGTGCCAGCAGTTTAGGGGCGGGACTACTCTCTGACACAGATACGCAGTATTTT. The full variable domain, its missing parts supplied by reference TRBV28 and TRBJ2-3, is DVKVTQSSRYLVKRTGEKVFLECVQDMDHENMFWYRQDPGLGLRLIYFSYDVKMKEKGDIPEGYSVSREKKERFSLILESASTNQTSMYLCASSLGAGLLSDTDTQYFGPGTRLTVL.

CDR3 coding DNA: TGTGCCAGCAGACCCCCGGGAGGGCGACTAGGTAGCGATACGCAGTATTTT. Amino acids: CASRPPGGRLGSDTQYF. This chain connects TRBV28 to TRBJ2-3, with 8 bases lining up with TRBD2. CDR1 and CDR2 (germline): MDHEN, SYDVKM. With 6 bases clipped from V and 6 bases from J, the junction kept 17 bases outside the gene matches. There are 17 residues in the CDR3.

In its sample, this clonotype was seen many times. J is TRBJ1-2 and V is TRBV6-1; 7 bases match TRBD1. Unmatched junction bases numbered 5, after V lost 6 bases and J lost 4 bases. The CDR3 covers 13 residues. Germline assignment: CDR1 MNHNS and CDR2 SASEGT. DNA for the CDR3: TGTGCCAGCAGGACAGGGTCTGGCTATGGCTACACCTTC. As protein: CASRTGSGYGYTF.